The sequence of this T cell receptor beta chain was determined in a study of T cell changes during pregnancy in multiple sclerosis. Germline V gene data show CDR1 as MDHEN and CDR2 as SYDVKM. Trimming cost V 7 bases and J 3 bases, with 9 bases left between them. This CDR3 region has 12 residues. Only in-frame clones appear in the TCRdb table, and some are missing; sequencing was by immunoSEQ multiplex PCR. The sample consists of about 100,000 clones, approximately 92% of them appearing once. The source material was peripheral blood, sampled in the first trimester of pregnancy. The rearrangement links TRBV28 to TRBJ2-5; TRBD1 is a possible D gene (6 bases). The TCR originated in a female donor with multiple sclerosis, enrolled in a pregnancy study. The CDR3 region has the DNA TGTGCCAGCATCGGACAGAAAGAGACCCAGTACTTC. This sequence encodes CASIGQKETQYF.